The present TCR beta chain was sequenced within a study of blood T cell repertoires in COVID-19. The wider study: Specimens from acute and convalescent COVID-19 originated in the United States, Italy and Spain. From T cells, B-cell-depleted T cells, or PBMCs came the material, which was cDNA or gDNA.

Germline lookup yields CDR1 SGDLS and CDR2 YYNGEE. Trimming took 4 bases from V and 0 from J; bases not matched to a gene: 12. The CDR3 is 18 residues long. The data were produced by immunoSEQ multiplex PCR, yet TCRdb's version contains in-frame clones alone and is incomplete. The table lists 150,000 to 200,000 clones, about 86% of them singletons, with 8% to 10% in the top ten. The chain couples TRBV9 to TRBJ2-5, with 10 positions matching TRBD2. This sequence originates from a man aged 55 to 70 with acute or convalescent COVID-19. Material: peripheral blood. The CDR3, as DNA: TGTGCCAGCAGCCCCTATGGGACTAGCGCTTCGTACCAAGAGACCCAGTACTTC. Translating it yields CASSPYGTSASYQETQYF.